This passage covers 25 T cell receptor beta chains from one sample sequenced in a study of response to subunit inactivated influenza vaccine. In TCRdb, the RT-PCR reads were re-called with MiXCR into one record per CDR3 protein. The sample shows 650,000 or so distinct CDR3 sequences, roughly 15% of them seen only once. The sequences come from PBMCs from blood, collected less than 15 days before vaccination. The receptor set was obtained from a man aged 50 to 60 who received an inactivated influenza vaccine.

This chain joins TRBV6-1 and TRBJ2-7; D gene uncertain. This CDR3 region has 13 residues. CDR1 is MNHNS and CDR2 is SASEGT in the germline V gene. Between the trimmed V and J ends, which lost 6 bases and 3 bases, there was a span of 12 bases. Here the CDR3 DNA reads TGTGCCAGCAGCCCAACCGAGGTCTACGAGCAGTACTTC. As protein: CASSPTEVYEQYF.

This clonotype has a handful of counts. The gene calls are TRBV7-9 and TRBJ2-7; no reliable D call. CDR1 and CDR2 from the germline V gene are SEHNR and FQNEAQ (reference sequence). The V and J ends lost 6 bases and 2 bases respectively, with 8 bases between them. The CDR3 spans 12 residues. CDR3 bases: TGTGCCAGCAGTACAAATACCTACGAGCAGTACTTC. It specifies CASSTNTYEQYF.

V and J are TRBV7-2 and TRBJ2-5, with 9 positions matching TRBD2. The J segment lost 4 bases and the V segment lost 1 base, leaving 4 bases of the junction unmatched. The CDR3 is 15 residues long. The V gene's germline CDR1 is SGHTA and CDR2 FQGNSA. CDR3 sequence reads: CASSLGLAVGETQYF. In nucleotides, the CDR3 is TGTGCCAGCAGCTTAGGACTAGCGGTGGGAGAGACCCAGTACTTC. The full variable domain, rest sourced from reference TRBV7-2 and TRBJ2-5, is GAGVSQSPSNKVTEKGKDVELRCDPISGHTALYWYRQSLGQGLEFLIYFQGNSAPDKSGLPSDRFSAERTGGSVSTLTIQRTQQEDSAVYLCASSLGLAVGETQYFGPGTRLLVL.

This clonotype was observed a few times. The genes are TRBV20-1 and TRBJ2-2; 9 bases map to TRBD2. Germline V gene data show CDR1 as DFQATT and CDR2 as SNEGSKA (reference sequence). V lost 0 bases, J lost 5 bases, and 7 bases stayed unmatched. This CDR3 is built from 16 residues. The CDR3 sequence: CSARDVGTSRTGELFF. The DNA for the CDR3 is TGCAGTGCTAGAGATGTTGGGACTAGCAGGACCGGGGAGCTGTTTTTT.

In DNA form, the CDR3 reads TGTGCCACCTCATTAGGACTAGCTGGACATGAGCAGTTCTTC. Its protein product is CATSLGLAGHEQFF. V and J are TRBV30 and TRBJ2-1, with TRBD2 matching 8 bases. The germline V gene has CDR1 GTSNPN and CDR2 SVGIG (reference sequence). The CDR3 runs to 14 residues. The V and J ends lost 8 bases and 8 bases, in that order; junction bases with no gene match: 14.

CDR3 loop: CASSSGTRYEQYF. The CDR3 nucleotides are TGTGCCAGCAGTTCCGGGACTCGCTACGAGCAGTACTTC. The chain recombines TRBV12-3 or TRBV12-4 with TRBJ2-7, with D maybe TRBD2 (6 bases). The CDR3 runs to 13 residues. V dropped 4 bases and J dropped 3 bases, with 10 bases sitting between them.

The CDR3 reads CASNILDRTKAFF. CDR3 in DNA: TGTGCCAGCAACATATTAGACCGTACGAAAGCTTTCTTT. The J gene is TRBJ1-1, the V gene TRBV2; D gene uncertain. The germline gives CDR1 SNHLY, CDR2 FYNNEI. V was cut by 7 bases and J by 9 bases, with 18 bases left in between. This CDR3 has 13 amino acids. Full variable domain (rest looked up from reference TRBV2 and TRBJ1-1): EPEVTQTPSHQVTQMGQEVILRCVPISNHLYFYWYRQILGQKVEFLVSFYNNEISEKSEIFDDQFSVERPDGSNFTLKIRSTKLEDSAMYFCASNILDRTKAFFGQGTRLTVV.

This clonotype was seen a handful of times. The V gene is TRBV25-1, the J gene TRBJ1-3, with 8 bases matching TRBD1. Trimming removed 6 bases from V and 5 bases from J; junction bases left unmatched: 3. CDR3 size: 13 residues. Germline V gives CDR1 MGHDK, CDR2 SYGVNS. The CDR3 is CASSRTGRNTIYF. CDR3 coding DNA: TGTGCCAGCAGCCGGACAGGGAGAAACACCATATATTTT.

Written as DNA, the CDR3 is TGTGCCAGCAGTCTAACTAGCGGGGGGGCAAAATTCTTC. Its translation is CASSLTSGGAKFF. The chain combines TRBV28 with TRBJ2-1; 13 bases are a match to TRBD2. Trimming cost V 5 bases and J 16 bases; bases outside gene matches: 8. Per the germline V gene, CDR1 is MDHEN and CDR2 is SYDVKM. This CDR3 has 13 residues.

This clonotype appeared a few times. V usage is TRBV28 and J usage is TRBJ2-3; D remains ambiguous. Germline CDR1 is MDHEN and CDR2 is SYDVKM. The ends were cut back, 6 bases at V and 6 bases at J, with 7 bases in the middle. This CDR3 is 11 amino acids long. CDR3 protein: CASSHHDTQYF. Here the CDR3 DNA reads TGTGCCAGCAGCCACCACGATACGCAGTATTTT.

The rearrangement uses TRBV28 and TRBJ1-2, with D uncertain. Germline loops: CDR1 MDHEN, CDR2 SYDVKM. The CDR3 loop spans 13 amino acids. The V end lost 2 bases, the J end lost 5 bases, and 9 bases lay between the germline ends. For the CDR3, the DNA is TGTGCCAGCAGTTTAATATCCGGTTATGGCTACACCTTC. It is translated as CASSLISGYGYTF.

This clonotype was seen a handful of times. The rearrangement uses TRBV6-2 or TRBV6-3 and TRBJ2-7; D gene ambiguous. The CDR3 sequence is 14 residues long. From germline, CDR1 is MNHEY and CDR2 SVGEGT. The V end was cut by 3 bases, the J end by 5 bases, with 14 bases between. The CDR3 loop is CASSYSLWQDEQYF. The CDR3 DNA sequence: TGTGCCAGCAGTTATTCCCTGTGGCAGGACGAGCAGTACTTC.

J is TRBJ1-1 and V is TRBV5-1; D may be TRBD1 (5 bases). There are 15 residues in the CDR3. V gave up 3 bases and J gave up 5 bases, with 17 bases separating them. Germline loops: CDR1 SGHRS, CDR2 YFSETQ. DNA of the CDR3: TGCGCCAGCAGCTCCCTCCAGGGAAAGAGGACTGAAGCTTTCTTT. This codes for CASSSLQGKRTEAFF.

In its sample, this clonotype was seen a few times. The rearrangement joins TRBV3-1 to TRBJ2-2; D call uncertain. Germline V gene lookup returns CDR1 LGHDT and CDR2 YNNKEL (reference sequence). Trimming took off 1 base at V and 1 base at J, with 7 bases between the two ends. The CDR3 length is 15 residues. CDR3: CASSQGQLNTGELFF. DNA for the CDR3: TGTGCCAGCAGCCAAGGCCAGCTGAACACCGGGGAGCTGTTTTTT.

This clonotype has more than one count but fewer than ten. The chain carries TRBV7-9 and TRBJ1-1, with 9 bases that match TRBD1. The germline CDR1 and CDR2 sequences are SEHNR and FQNEAQ (reference sequence). V gave up 5 bases and J gave up 1 base; unmatched junction bases: 2. The CDR3 spans 14 residues. The CDR3 DNA is TGTGCCAGCAGCCAACAGGGGGCGAACACTGAAGCTTTCTTT. It translates to CASSQQGANTEAFF. The full variable domain, its missing parts supplied by reference TRBV7-9 and TRBJ1-1, is DTGVSQNPRHKITKRGQNVTFRCDPISEHNRLYWYRQTLGQGPEFLTYFQNEAQLEKSRLLSDRFSAERPKGSFSTLEIQRTEQGDSAMYLCASSQQGANTEAFFGQGTRLTVV.

This clonotype was seen only a few times. V and J are TRBV20-1 and TRBJ2-1; D gene unclear. Per germline, CDR1 DFQATT and CDR2 SNEGSKA (reference sequence). The CDR3 runs to 13 residues. With 6 bases removed from V and 3 bases from J, the gap between germline ends came to 12 bases. Written as DNA, the CDR3 is TGCAGTGCCAGATCAACAGACTACAATGAGCAGTTCTTC. It translates to CSARSTDYNEQFF.

The genes are TRBV6-2 or TRBV6-3 and TRBJ2-1, with D perhaps TRBD1 or TRBD2 (5 bases each). The CDR3 loop spans 14 amino acids. V gave up 6 bases and J gave up 3 bases, with 12 bases separating them. Germline-derived CDR1 and CDR2 are MNHEY and SVGEGT. The CDR3 reads CASSRDAIYNEQFF. For the CDR3, the DNA is TGTGCCAGCAGCCGGGACGCTATCTACAATGAGCAGTTCTTC.

The sample holds many counts of this clonotype. V gene TRBV20-1 combines with J gene TRBJ2-2; 10 bases map to TRBD2. J was trimmed by 5 bases and V by 0 bases; bases with no gene match: 6. This CDR3 is built from 16 residues. Germline CDR1 DFQATT, CDR2 SNEGSKA (reference sequence). For the CDR3, the DNA is TGCAGTGCTAGAGACCTAGCGGGAGCTAGTACCGGGGAGCTGTTTTTT. It yields the protein CSARDLAGASTGELFF.

Many counts were recorded for this clonotype. The genes are TRBV4-2 and TRBJ2-7; perhaps TRBD2 as D (7 bases). The CDR3 is made up of 16 amino acids. CDR1 LGHNA and CDR2 YNFKEQ come from the germline V gene. The ends were cut back, 3 bases at V and 0 bases at J, with 15 bases in the middle. This CDR3 is CASSQRGSGDSYEQYF. CDR3 DNA: TGTGCCAGCAGCCAGCGGGGGTCAGGGGACTCCTACGAGCAGTACTTC.

CDR3 nucleotides: TGTGCCAGCAGCTTAGGTAATCTGTGGGACACTGAAGCTTTCTTT. Its translation is CASSLGNLWDTEAFF. V is TRBV11-2 and J is TRBJ1-1; D call uncertain. Germline lookup yields CDR1 SGHAT and CDR2 FQNNGV. V was shortened by 1 base and J by 3 bases, with 12 bases between the two germline ends. The CDR3 contains 15 residues.

The chain combines TRBV3-1 with TRBJ2-1; D is ambiguous. The germline V gene has CDR1 LGHDT and CDR2 YNNKEL (reference sequence). V lost 2 bases, J lost 9 bases, and 17 bases lay in between. The CDR3 is 15 residues long. CDR3 region: CASSQRAVQLVEQFF. In DNA, the CDR3 is TGTGCCAGCAGCCAACGCGCGGTCCAGCTGGTTGAGCAGTTCTTC.

This chain uses TRBV10-3 with TRBJ2-5; D possibly uses TRBD1 or TRBD2 (5 bases each). Per the germline V gene, CDR1 is ENHRY and CDR2 is SYGVKD. With 7 bases removed from V and 5 bases from J, the gap between germline ends came to 17 bases. The CDR3 is 14 residues long. The DNA for the CDR3 is TGTGCCATCATCGGGGACCCCGGCGCCGAGACCCAGTACTTC. It specifies CAIIGDPGAETQYF.

The V call is TRBV21-1, the J call TRBJ2-5; the tabulated D call, TRBD2, remains unverified against the DNA. TRBV21-1 is noted as a pseudogene. CDR3 length equals 14 residues. The CDR3 loop reads CASMSSGRRETQYF. In DNA, the CDR3 is TGTGCCAGCATGTCTAGCGGGAGGAGAGAGACCCAGTACTTC.

This chain links TRBV12-3 or TRBV12-4 with TRBJ2-7; D perhaps matches TRBD2 (5 bases). CDR3 length: 13 amino acids. Trimming removed 1 base from V and 6 bases from J, with 10 bases in between. In DNA, the CDR3 is TGTGCCAGCAGTTTAGGAGGGTCCGGCGAGCAGTACTTC. Its protein is CASSLGGSGEQYF.

The chain employs TRBV21-1 and TRBJ2-7. TRBV21-1 is flagged as a pseudogene. The length of the CDR3 is 13 residues. The CDR3 loop is CASSKDGVYEQYF. DNA of the CDR3: TGTGCCAGCAGCAAAGACGGGGTTTACGAGCAGTACTTC.